This TCR beta chain was captured by sequencing in a study of T cell responses to AZD1222 COVID-19 vaccine. Germline V gene data show CDR1 as LNHDA and CDR2 as SQIVND (reference sequence). Trimming took off 5 bases at V and 1 base at J, with 17 bases between the two ends. This CDR3 is built from 16 residues. Data came from immunoSEQ multiplex PCR; TCRdb stores just in-frame clones and leaves some out. The sample holds roughly 150,000 clones, 87% seen once. Points on this clone: Its target is unknown.

General study points: Regions 160-218 and 743-854 dominated among vaccine-associated CD4 TCRs spanning spike.

Source: peripheral blood, taken 28 days after the second AZD1222 dose. This chain links TRBV19 with TRBJ2-5; TRBD1 is a possible D gene (5 bases). The origin of this receptor is an adult who received the AZD1222 COVID-19 vaccine. The chain's CDR3 is CASSAQGWVRQETQYF. CDR3 nucleotides: TGTGCCAGTAGTGCCCAGGGATGGGTCCGCCAAGAGACCCAGTACTTC.